Shown below are 20 T cell receptor beta chains from a single sample sequenced in a study of blood T cell repertoires in COVID-19. Profiled with immunoSEQ multiplex PCR; TCRdb holds only in-frame clones, not every one. Here the sample spans roughly 410,000 clones, about 90% being singletons. Sequencing was done on a sample of peripheral blood. These receptors were collected from a man aged 35-49 years with acute or convalescent COVID-19.

CDR3 residues: CASSLEQMNTEAFF. The CDR3, as DNA: TGTGCCAGCAGCTTGGAACAGATGAACACTGAAGCTTTCTTT. V usage is TRBV5-6 and J usage is TRBJ1-1, with D hard to call. CDR1 SGHDT and CDR2 YYEEEE come from the germline V gene. V lost 0 bases, J lost 0 bases, and 6 bases lay in between. This CDR3 region has 14 residues.

The genes are TRBV5-1 and TRBJ1-4, with 8 positions matching TRBD1. Germline-derived CDR1 and CDR2 are SGHRS and YFSETQ. CDR3 size: 14 residues. V was clipped by 5 bases and J by 5 bases; unmatched bases: 5. The CDR3 nucleotides read TGCGCCAGCAGTGTACAGGGGGACAATGAAAAACTGTTTTTT. This translates into CASSVQGDNEKLFF. The full variable domain, in which reference TRBV5-1 and TRBJ1-4 provide the parts outside the CDR3, is KAGVTQTPRYLIKTRGQQVTLSCSPISGHRSVSWYQQTPGQGLQFLFEYFSETQRNKGNFPGRFSGRQFSNSRSEMNVSTLELGDSALYLCASSVQGDNEKLFFGSGTQLSVL.

The chain employs TRBV9 and TRBJ2-3; TRBD2 matches 8 bases. The CDR3 covers 15 residues. V lost 3 bases and J lost 4; bases outside the gene matches: 7. The germline V gene has CDR1 SGDLS and CDR2 YYNGEE. The CDR3 region is CASSAIGGAPDTQYF. The CDR3 region has the DNA TGTGCCAGCAGCGCTATCGGGGGGGCCCCAGATACGCAGTATTTT.

Details on this clone: In the same sample, other DNA sequences code for this CDR3. The V call is TRBV2, the J call TRBJ2-7; 8 bases align to TRBD1. Germline trimming cut 6 bases from V and 4 bases from J; bases unmatched to any gene: 2. The CDR3 covers 12 residues. Looked up from germline, CDR1 is SNHLY and CDR2 is FYNNEI. Here the CDR3 DNA reads TGTGCCAGCAGGGACAGGGCATACGAGCAGTACTTC. Translation gives CASRDRAYEQYF.

The rearrangement links TRBV5-1 to TRBJ2-1, with D perhaps matching TRBD1 (5 bases). The germline CDR1 and CDR2 sequences are SGHRS and YFSETQ. The length of the CDR3 is 14 residues. V shed 4 bases and J shed 4 bases, with 12 bases lying between them. CDR3 amino acids: CASSPTGRYNEQFF. In DNA, the CDR3 is TGCGCCAGCAGCCCCACAGGACGGTACAATGAGCAGTTCTTC.

The chain couples TRBV15 to TRBJ1-5; D is undetermined. This CDR3 region has 16 residues. V was clipped by 5 bases and J by 3 bases, with 17 bases between them. The germline V gene has CDR1 LNHNV and CDR2 YYDKDF (reference sequence). The CDR3: CATSAEGWSDNQPQHF. CDR3 in DNA: TGTGCCACCAGCGCCGAGGGCTGGAGTGACAATCAGCCCCAGCATTTT. Drawing the rest from reference TRBV15 and TRBJ1-5, the complete variable domain is DAMVIQNPRYQVTQFGKPVTLSCSQTLNHNVMYWYQQKSSQAPKLLFHYYDKDFNNEADTPDNFQSRRPNTSFCFLDIRSPGLGDTAMYLCATSAEGWSDNQPQHFGDGTRLSIL.

The gene calls are TRBV28 and TRBJ1-5; D may be TRBD1 (6 bases). In germline, CDR1 is MDHEN, CDR2 SYDVKM. Trimming took 4 bases from V and 3 from J, leaving 13 bases between them. This CDR3 region has 15 residues. The CDR3 bases are TGTGCCAGCAGTTCCACCGGGACATTCAATCAGCCCCAGCATTTT. Amino acid sequence: CASSSTGTFNQPQHF.

V usage is TRBV3-1 (or the pseudogene TRBV3-2) and J usage is TRBJ1-2; D is uncertain. The germline V gene encodes CDR1 LGHDT and CDR2 YNNKEL (reference sequence). V lost 5 bases and J 4 bases, leaving 11 bases between the germline ends. The CDR3 contains 13 residues. The CDR3: CASSNTSPYGYTF. The CDR3 coding sequence is TGTGCCAGCAGCAATACAAGTCCCTATGGCTACACCTTC.

The chain employs TRBV27 and TRBJ2-5; TRBD2 matches 7 bases. The CDR3 is 12 residues long. Germline V gene sequence: CDR1 MNHEY, CDR2 SMNVEV (reference sequence). V shed 8 bases and J 5 bases; nucleotides not matched to a gene: 5. The CDR3 DNA reads as TGTGCCAGCTGGGGGGGTGGTGAGACCCAGTACTTC. Encoded protein: CASWGGGETQYF.

This clone has a single count. The CDR3 region has the DNA TGCGCCAGCAGCTCCTCCCGACTAGGTGGGGACAATGAGCAGTTCTTC. It codes for CASSSSRLGGDNEQFF. The chain has TRBV5-1 and TRBJ2-1; D perhaps matches TRBD2 (6 bases). V gave up 3 bases and J gave up 5 bases, with 18 bases separating them. CDR3 length equals 16 residues. The germline CDR1 and CDR2 sequences are SGHRS and YFSETQ.

V gene TRBV6-5 combines with J gene TRBJ2-5, with TRBD2 identical over 11 bases. J lost 5 bases, V lost 4 bases, and 6 bases had no gene match. From germline, CDR1 is MNHEY and CDR2 SVGAGI. The CDR3 covers 15 residues. The CDR3, as DNA: TGTGCCAGCAGTTCCATAGCGGGGGGGCGGGAGACCCAGTACTTC. It specifies CASSSIAGGRETQYF.

The rearrangement joins TRBV10-3 to TRBJ1-6, with a weak D call TRBD1 (6 bases). V lost 8 bases and J 7 bases, leaving 18 bases between the germline ends. The CDR3 sequence is 15 residues long. Germline V gene data show CDR1 as ENHRY and CDR2 as SYGVKD. The CDR3 DNA reads as TGTGCCATCGGTGGGCAGGGGAAGGACAATTCACCCCTCCACTTT. Protein: CAIGGQGKDNSPLHF.

The J gene is TRBJ2-5, the V gene TRBV2; no reliable D call. Germline V gene sequence: CDR1 SNHLY, CDR2 FYNNEI. Trimming took 4 bases from V and 0 from J, leaving 6 bases between them. The CDR3 extends over 13 amino acids. The CDR3 nucleotides are TGTGCCAGCAGTGCTGGCCACCAAGAGACCCAGTACTTC. Translation: CASSAGHQETQYF.

This clone is a singleton in its sample. V usage is TRBV28 and J usage is TRBJ1-2, with D tentatively TRBD1 (6 bases). CDR1 and CDR2 from the germline V gene are MDHEN and SYDVKM. Trimming removed 4 bases from V and 5 bases from J, with 17 bases in between. The CDR3 has 15 amino acids. The CDR3 reads CASSSRGSGRYGYTF. The CDR3 DNA follows: TGTGCCAGCAGTTCCAGGGGTTCCGGACGGTATGGCTACACCTTC.

This chain uses TRBV9 with TRBJ2-2, with D hard to call. With 0 bases removed from V and 6 bases from J, the gap between germline ends came to 9 bases. The CDR3 contains 14 residues. Germline loops: CDR1 SGDLS, CDR2 YYNGEE. The CDR3 DNA is TGTGCCAGCAGCGTAGCCAGGATCCCCGGGGAGCTGTTTTTT. Its protein is CASSVARIPGELFF.

The genes are TRBV28 and TRBJ1-2; 9 nucleotides line up with TRBD1. This CDR3 is built from 14 residues. Germline-derived CDR1 and CDR2 are MDHEN and SYDVKM. J was trimmed by 7 bases and V by 7 bases; bases with no gene match: 10. For the CDR3, the DNA is TGTGCCAGCACTTCCCGGGACAGGGTTTTTGGCTACACCTTC. The encoded protein is CASTSRDRVFGYTF.

The CDR3 DNA follows: TGTGCCAGCAGTAACCCCCGACAGGAGCAGTACTTC. Its translation is CASSNPRQEQYF. The gene calls are TRBV28 and TRBJ2-7; possibly TRBD1 for D (5 bases). The V end lost 5 bases, the J end lost 7 bases, and 12 bases lay between the germline ends. The CDR3 is 12 residues long. The germline gives CDR1 MDHEN, CDR2 SYDVKM.

This clone was picked up many times. CDR3 amino acids: CAIKGQQDGYTF. The CDR3 nucleotides read TGTGCCATCAAGGGACAGCAGGATGGCTACACCTTC. The V gene is TRBV10-3, the J gene TRBJ1-2; the match to TRBD1 covers 7 bases. Germline assignment: CDR1 ENHRY and CDR2 SYGVKD. The CDR3 contains 12 residues. Unmatched junction bases numbered 5, after V lost 7 bases and J lost 6 bases.

The chain carries TRBV2 and TRBJ1-2; D gene ambiguous. CDR3 length equals 12 residues. Deletions cut 4 bases from V and 5 bases from J, with 8 bases between. In germline, CDR1 is SNHLY, CDR2 FYNNEI. CDR3 residues: CASSGGAYGYTF. As DNA, the CDR3 is TGTGCCAGCAGTGGGGGAGCATATGGCTACACCTTC.

This chain joins TRBV6-1 and TRBJ2-7, with a possible D match to TRBD1 (5 bases). The CDR3 has 16 residues. Per germline, CDR1 MNHNS and CDR2 SASEGT. Between the trimmed V and J ends, which lost 4 bases and 0 bases, there was a span of 16 bases. The CDR3 DNA sequence: TGTGCCAGCAGTGCCCAGAGGACAACGAGCTCCTACGAGCAGTACTTC. It yields the protein CASSAQRTTSSYEQYF.